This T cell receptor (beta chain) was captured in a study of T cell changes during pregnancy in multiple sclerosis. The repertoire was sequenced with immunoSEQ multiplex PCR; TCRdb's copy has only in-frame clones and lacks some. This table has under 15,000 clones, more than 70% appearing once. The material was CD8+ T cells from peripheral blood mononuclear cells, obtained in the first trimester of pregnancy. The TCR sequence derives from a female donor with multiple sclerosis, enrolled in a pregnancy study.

The CDR3 spells CASSQVYGGLTGEQFF. The CDR3, as DNA: TGCGCCAGCAGCCAAGTCTACGGGGGGTTAACAGGAGAGCAGTTCTTC. The chain links TRBV4-1 to TRBJ2-1, with 7 positions matching TRBD2. The germline V gene has CDR1 MGHRA and CDR2 YSYEKL. Trimming at V came to 1 base and at J to 10 bases, leaving 13 bases not matched to a gene. The CDR3 extends over 16 amino acids.